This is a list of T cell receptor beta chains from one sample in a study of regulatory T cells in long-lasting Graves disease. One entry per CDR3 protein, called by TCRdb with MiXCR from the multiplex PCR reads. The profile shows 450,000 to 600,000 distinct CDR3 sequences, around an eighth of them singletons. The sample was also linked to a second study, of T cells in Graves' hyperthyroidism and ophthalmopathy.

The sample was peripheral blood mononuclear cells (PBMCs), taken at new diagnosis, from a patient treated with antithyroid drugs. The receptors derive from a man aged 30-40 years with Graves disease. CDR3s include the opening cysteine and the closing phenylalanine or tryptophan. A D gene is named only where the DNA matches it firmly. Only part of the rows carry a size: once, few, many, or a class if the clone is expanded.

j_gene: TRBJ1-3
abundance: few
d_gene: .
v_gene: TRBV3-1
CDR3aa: CASSQGASPSGNTIYF
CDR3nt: TGTGCCAGCAGCCAAGGCGCGAGTCCCTCTGGAAACACCATATATTTT

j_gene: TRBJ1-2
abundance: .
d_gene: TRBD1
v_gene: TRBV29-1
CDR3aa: CSVEAPDRVNGYTF
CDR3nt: TGCAGCGTTGAAGCTCCGGACAGGGTGAATGGCTACACCTTC

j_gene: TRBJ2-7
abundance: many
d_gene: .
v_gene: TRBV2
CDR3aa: CASSSGEQYF
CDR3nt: TGTGCCAGCAGCTCCGGGGAGCAGTACTTC

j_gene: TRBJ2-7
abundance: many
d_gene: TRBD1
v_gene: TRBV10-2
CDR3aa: CASRPGTGGHEQYF
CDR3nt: TGCGCCAGCAGACCCGGGACAGGAGGCCACGAGCAGTACTTC

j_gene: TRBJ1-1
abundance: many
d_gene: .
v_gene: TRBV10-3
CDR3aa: CAISAGLENTEAFF
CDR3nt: TGTGCCATCAGTGCAGGGCTGGAGAACACTGAAGCTTTCTTT

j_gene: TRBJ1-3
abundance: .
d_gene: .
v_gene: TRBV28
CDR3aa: CATKDLFGNTIYF
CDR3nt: TGTGCCACCAAAGATTTATTTGGAAACACCATATATTTT

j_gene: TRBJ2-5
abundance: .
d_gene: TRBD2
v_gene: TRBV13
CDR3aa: CASRTSGRFGETQYF
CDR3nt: TGTGCCAGCCGGACTAGCGGGAGGTTCGGGGAGACCCAGTACTTC

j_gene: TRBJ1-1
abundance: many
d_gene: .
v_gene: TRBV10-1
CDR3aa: CASSAEGFTEAFF
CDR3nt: TGCGCCAGCAGTGCGGAAGGGTTTACTGAAGCTTTCTTT

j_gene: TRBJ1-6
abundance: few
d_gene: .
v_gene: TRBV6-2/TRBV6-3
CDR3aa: CASSQGAGTIQSPLHF
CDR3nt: TGTGCCAGCAGCCAAGGGGCAGGGACAATACAATCACCCCTCCACTTT

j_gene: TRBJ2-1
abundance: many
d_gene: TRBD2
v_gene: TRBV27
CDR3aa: CASSPPGLATYEQFF
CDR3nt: TGTGCCAGCAGCCCCCCGGGACTAGCTACGTATGAGCAGTTCTTC

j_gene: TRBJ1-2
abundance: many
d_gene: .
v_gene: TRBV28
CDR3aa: CASTLTTNYGYTF
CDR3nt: TGTGCCAGCACCCTGACCACTAACTATGGCTACACCTTC

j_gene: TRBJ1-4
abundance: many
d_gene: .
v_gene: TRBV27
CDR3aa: CASSLGSTNEKLFF
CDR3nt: TGTGCCAGCAGTCTGGGGTCAACTAATGAAAAACTGTTTTTT

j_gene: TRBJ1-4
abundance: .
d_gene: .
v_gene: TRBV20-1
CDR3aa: CSATPGFEKLFF
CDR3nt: TGCAGTGCTACTCCGGGGTTCGAAAAACTGTTTTTT

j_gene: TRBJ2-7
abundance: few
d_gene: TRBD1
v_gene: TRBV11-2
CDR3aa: CASSSPRRDRGWGGYEQYF
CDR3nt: TGTGCCAGCAGCTCACCCCGACGGGACAGGGGGTGGGGGGGCTACGAGCAGTACTTC

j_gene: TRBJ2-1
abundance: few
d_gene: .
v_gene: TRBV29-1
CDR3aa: CSVASEVYNEQFF
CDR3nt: TGCAGCGTGGCCAGCGAAGTCTACAATGAGCAGTTCTTC

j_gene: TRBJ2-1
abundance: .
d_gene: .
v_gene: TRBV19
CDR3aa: CASSIVASSNEQFF
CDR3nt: TGTGCCAGTAGTATAGTCGCTAGCAGCAATGAGCAGTTCTTC

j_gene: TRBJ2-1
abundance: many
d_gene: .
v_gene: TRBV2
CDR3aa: CASSDLAPLVYNEQFF
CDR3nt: TGTGCCAGCAGTGACTTAGCTCCCCTCGTTTACAATGAGCAGTTCTTC

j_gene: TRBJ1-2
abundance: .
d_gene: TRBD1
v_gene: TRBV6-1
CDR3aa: CASRRQGTWIYGYTF
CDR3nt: TGTGCCAGCAGACGACAGGGGACGTGGATCTATGGCTACACCTTC

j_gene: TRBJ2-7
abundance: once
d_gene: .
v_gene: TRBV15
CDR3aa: CATSRDISSYEQYF
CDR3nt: TGTGCCACCAGCAGAGATATATCCTCCTACGAGCAGTACTTC

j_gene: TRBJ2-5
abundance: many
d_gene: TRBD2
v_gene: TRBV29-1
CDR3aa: CSAYRLAETQYF
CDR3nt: TGCAGCGCTTACCGACTAGCGGAGACCCAGTACTTC

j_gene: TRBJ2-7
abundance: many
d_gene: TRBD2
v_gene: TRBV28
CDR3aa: CASSPRGLAGASQQYF
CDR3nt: TGTGCCAGCAGTCCCAGAGGACTAGCGGGAGCCTCCCAGCAGTACTTC

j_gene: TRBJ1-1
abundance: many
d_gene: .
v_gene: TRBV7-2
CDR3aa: CASSPIRTVHAEAFF
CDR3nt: TGTGCCAGCAGCCCAATTCGGACAGTCCACGCTGAAGCTTTCTTT